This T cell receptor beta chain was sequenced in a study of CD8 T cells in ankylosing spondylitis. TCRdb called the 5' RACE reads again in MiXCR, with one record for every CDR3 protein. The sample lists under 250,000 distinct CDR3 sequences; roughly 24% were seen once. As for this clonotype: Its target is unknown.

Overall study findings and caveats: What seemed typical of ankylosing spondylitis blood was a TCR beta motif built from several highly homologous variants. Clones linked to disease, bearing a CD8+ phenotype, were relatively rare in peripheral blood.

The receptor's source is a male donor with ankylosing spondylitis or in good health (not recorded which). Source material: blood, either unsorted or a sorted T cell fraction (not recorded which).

CDR3 sequence: CASSPLTALAKNIQYF. The CDR3 DNA reads as TGTGCCAGCAGCCCCCTTACGGCCCTAGCCAAAAACATTCAGTACTTC. This chain links TRBV7-9 with TRBJ2-4; the D is unclear. V lost 5 bases and J lost 0, with 14 bases in between. In germline, CDR1 is SEHNR, CDR2 FQNEAQ (reference sequence). The CDR3 has 16 amino acids. Drawing the rest from reference TRBV7-9 and TRBJ2-4, the complete variable domain is DTGVSQNPRHKITKRGQNVTFRCDPISEHNRLYWYRQTLGQGPEFLTYFQNEAQLEKSRLLSDRFSAERPKGSFSTLEIQRTEQGDSAMYLCASSPLTALAKNIQYFGAGTRLSVL.